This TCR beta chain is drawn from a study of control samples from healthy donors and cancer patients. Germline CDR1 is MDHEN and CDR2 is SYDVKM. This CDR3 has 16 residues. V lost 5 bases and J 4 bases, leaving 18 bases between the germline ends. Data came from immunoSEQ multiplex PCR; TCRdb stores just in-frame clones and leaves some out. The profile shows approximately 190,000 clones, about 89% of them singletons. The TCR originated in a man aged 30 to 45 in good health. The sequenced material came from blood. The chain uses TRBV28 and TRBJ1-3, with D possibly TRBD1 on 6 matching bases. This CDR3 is CASSPRGRGEGNTIYF. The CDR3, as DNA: TGTGCCAGCAGTCCCCGGGGAAGGGGGGAGGGAAACACCATATATTTT.